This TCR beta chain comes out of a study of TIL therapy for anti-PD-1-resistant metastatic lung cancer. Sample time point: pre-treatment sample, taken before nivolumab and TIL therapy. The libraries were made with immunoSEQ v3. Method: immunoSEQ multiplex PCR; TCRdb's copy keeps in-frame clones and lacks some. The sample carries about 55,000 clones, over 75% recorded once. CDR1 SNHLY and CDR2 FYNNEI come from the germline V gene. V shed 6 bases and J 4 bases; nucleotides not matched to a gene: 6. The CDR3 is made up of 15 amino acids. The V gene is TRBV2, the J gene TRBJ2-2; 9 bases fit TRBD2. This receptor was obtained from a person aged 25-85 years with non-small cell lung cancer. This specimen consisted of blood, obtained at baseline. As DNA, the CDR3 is TGTGCCAGCAGAAGACTAGCGGCAATCACCGGGGAGCTGTTTTTT. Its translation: CASRRLAAITGELFF.